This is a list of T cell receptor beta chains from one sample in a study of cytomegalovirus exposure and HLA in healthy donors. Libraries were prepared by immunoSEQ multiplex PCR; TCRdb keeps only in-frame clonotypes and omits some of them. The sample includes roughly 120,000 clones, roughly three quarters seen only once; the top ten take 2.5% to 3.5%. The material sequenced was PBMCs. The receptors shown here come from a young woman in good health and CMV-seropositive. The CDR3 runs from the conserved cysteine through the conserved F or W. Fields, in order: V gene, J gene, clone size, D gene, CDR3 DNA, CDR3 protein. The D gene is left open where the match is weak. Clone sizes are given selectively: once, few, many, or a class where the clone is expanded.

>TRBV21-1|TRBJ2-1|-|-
TGTGCCAGCAGGACGGACAGGGGATATAGCAATGAGCAGTTCTTC
CASRTDRGYSNEQFF
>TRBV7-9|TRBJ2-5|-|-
TGTGCCAGCACCCCTAGCAGGGAGACCCAGTACTTC
CASTPSRETQYF
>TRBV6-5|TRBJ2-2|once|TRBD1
TGTGCCAGCAGTTACTCCGGGACAGGGAGCACCGGGGAGCTGTTTTTT
CASSYSGTGSTGELFF
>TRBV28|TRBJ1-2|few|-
TGTGCCAGCAGTTCTCCAGGGGCAATTGGCTACACCTTC
CASSSPGAIGYTF
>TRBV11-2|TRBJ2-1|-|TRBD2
TGTGCCAGCGGACTAGCGGGAAATGAGCAGTTCTTC
CASGLAGNEQFF
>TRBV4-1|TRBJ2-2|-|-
TGCGCCAGCAGCCCACATTGGGCAGCGAACACCGGGGAGCTGTTTTTT
CASSPHWAANTGELFF
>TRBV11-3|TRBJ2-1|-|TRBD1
TGTGCCAGCAGCTTATTTGACAGGGTTTACAATGAGCAGTTCTTC
CASSLFDRVYNEQFF
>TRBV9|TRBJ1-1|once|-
TGTGCCAGCAGCGAACGGGGGACTTCTGAAGCTTTCTTT
CASSERGTSEAFF
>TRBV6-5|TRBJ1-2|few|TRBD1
TGTGCCAGCAGTCCGACAGGGATCTATGGCTACACCTTC
CASSPTGIYGYTF
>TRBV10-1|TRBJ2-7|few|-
TGCGCCAGCAGAGGCCCCAGGGGTGTACACGAGCAGTACTTC
CASRGPRGVHEQYF
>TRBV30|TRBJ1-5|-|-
TGTGCCTGGAGTGTGGGCAGTGCGAGCAATCAGCCCCAGCATTTT
CAWSVGSASNQPQHF
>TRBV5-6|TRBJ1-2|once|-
TGTGCCAGCAGAGCCCTCAGACAGCTACTTTATGGCTACACCTTC
CASRALRQLLYGYTF
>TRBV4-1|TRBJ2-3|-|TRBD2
TGCGCCAGCAGCCAAGTTAGAGGACTAGCGGGAGTAGATACGCAGTATTTT
CASSQVRGLAGVDTQYF
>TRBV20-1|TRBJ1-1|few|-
TGCAGTGCTAGGAGGAACACTGAAGCTTTCTTT
CSARRNTEAFF
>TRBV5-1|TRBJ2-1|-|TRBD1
TGCGCCAGCAGCCGACAGACAGGGTGGGGTGCGAATGAGCAGTTCTTC
CASSRQTGWGANEQFF
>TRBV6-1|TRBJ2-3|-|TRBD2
TGTGCCAGCACTGAATCGGGGCTAGCGGGAATCCATACGCAGTATTTT
CASTESGLAGIHTQYF
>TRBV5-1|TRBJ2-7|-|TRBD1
TGCGCCAGCAGCCCGGGACAGACGTACGAGCAGTACTTC
CASSPGQTYEQYF
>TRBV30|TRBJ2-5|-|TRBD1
TGTGCCTGGAGTCCCACAGGGGCCAGAGGGACCCAGTACTTC
CAWSPTGARGTQYF
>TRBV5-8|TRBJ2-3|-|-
TGTGCCAGCAGCCCGGACTTTTCCACAGATACGCAGTATTTT
CASSPDFSTDTQYF
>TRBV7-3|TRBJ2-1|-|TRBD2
TGTGCCAGCAGCTCAACTAAGACTAGCGGGAGTTACAATGAGCAGTTCTTC
CASSSTKTSGSYNEQFF
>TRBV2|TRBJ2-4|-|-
TGTGCCAGCAGGGACGGACAAGCCAAAAACATTCAGTACTTC
CASRDGQAKNIQYF
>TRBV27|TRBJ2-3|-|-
TGTGCCAGCAGAGGAGGGGGCATCGATACGCAGTATTTT
CASRGGGIDTQYF
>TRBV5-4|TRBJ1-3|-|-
TGTGCCAGCAGCTTGGACAGGGCAGGAAACACCATATATTTT
CASSLDRAGNTIYF
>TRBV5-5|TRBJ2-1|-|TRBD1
TGTGCCAGCAGCCTGGACAGGGCGTGGGGCAATGAGCAGTTCTTC
CASSLDRAWGNEQFF
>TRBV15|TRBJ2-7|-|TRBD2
TGTGCCACCAGCAGAGAAGGGACTAGCCACGAGCAGTACTTC
CATSREGTSHEQYF
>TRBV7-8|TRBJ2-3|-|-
TGTGCCAGCAAGCTAGCTAGCACAGATACGCAGTATTTT
CASKLASTDTQYF
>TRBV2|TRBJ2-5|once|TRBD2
TGTGCCAGCAGTGCAAGGGGACTAGCGGGAGTCCGGGAGACCCAGTACTTC
CASSARGLAGVRETQYF
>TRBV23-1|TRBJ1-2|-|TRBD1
TGCGCCAGCAGTCAATCCCATACCGACAGGGGAATTTCTAACTATGGCTACACCTTC
CASSQSHTDRGISNYGYTF
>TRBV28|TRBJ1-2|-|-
TGTGCCAGCAGTTTTCCCCTGGGCTACACCTTC
CASSFPLGYTF
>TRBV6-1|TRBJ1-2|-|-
TGTGCCAGCGAGAGTGGAGAGGGCTACACCTTC
CASESGEGYTF
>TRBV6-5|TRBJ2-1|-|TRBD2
TGTGCCAGCACCTCCGGGACTAGCGGCTACAATGAGCAGTTCTTC
CASTSGTSGYNEQFF
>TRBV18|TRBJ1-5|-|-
TGTGCCAGCTCCCCCATGCCCACAACAGGTTTTAGCAATCAGCCCCAGCATTTT
CASSPMPTTGFSNQPQHF
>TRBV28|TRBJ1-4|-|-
TGTGCCAGCAGTTTCCCCGGACTGACTAATGAAAAACTGTTTTTT
CASSFPGLTNEKLFF
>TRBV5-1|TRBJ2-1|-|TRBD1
TGCGCCAGCAGTCGGGACAGCAACAATGAGCAGTTCTTC
CASSRDSNNEQFF
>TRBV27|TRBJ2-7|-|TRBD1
TGTGCCAATAAGGGGGGACAGGGACCCCCCGAGCAGTACTTC
CANKGGQGPPEQYF
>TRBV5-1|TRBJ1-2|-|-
TGCGCCAGCAGCTTGGTTCCGGGGGATGGCTACACCTTC
CASSLVPGDGYTF
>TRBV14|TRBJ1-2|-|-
TGTGCCAGCAGCCAGGGCCCCCGCCCTTACACCTTC
CASSQGPRPYTF
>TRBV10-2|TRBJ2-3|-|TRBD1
TGCGCCAGCAGCGCCCGGGACAGGAGAACAGATACGCAGTATTTT
CASSARDRRTDTQYF
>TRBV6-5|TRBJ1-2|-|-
TGTGCCAGCAGTTACTCGGGAGGGGGAGACTATGGCTACACCTTC
CASSYSGGGDYGYTF
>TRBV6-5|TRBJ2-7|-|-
TGTGCCAGCATCCCTCGATACAGGGAACGCTACGAGCAGTACTTC
CASIPRYRERYEQYF
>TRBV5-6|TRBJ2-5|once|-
TGTGCCAGCAGCTCGAGTCCTTATCAAGAGACCCAGTACTTC
CASSSSPYQETQYF
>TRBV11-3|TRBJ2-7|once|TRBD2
TGTGCCAGCAGCTTTAGTAGCGGGAAGTACGAGCAGTACTTC
CASSFSSGKYEQYF
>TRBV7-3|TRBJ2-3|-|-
TGTGCCAGCAGCTTATTCGGGGGAGCTAGCACAGATACGCAGTATTTT
CASSLFGGASTDTQYF
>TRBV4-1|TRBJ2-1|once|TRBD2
TGCGCCAGCATCCCAGGGCGGGAGGGGTACAATGAGCAGTTCTTC
CASIPGREGYNEQFF
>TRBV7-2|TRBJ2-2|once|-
TGTGCCAGCAGCTCTCGAGGAACCGGGGAGCTGTTTTTT
CASSSRGTGELFF
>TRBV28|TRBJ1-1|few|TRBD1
TGTGCCAGCAGTTTACCGACAGGGCTGAACACTGAAGCTTTCTTT
CASSLPTGLNTEAFF
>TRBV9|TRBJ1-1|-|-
TGTGCCAGCAGCGTGGGGGCTCCGAACACTGAAGCTTTCTTT
CASSVGAPNTEAFF
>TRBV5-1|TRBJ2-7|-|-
TGCGCCAGCAGCCAACAAACATCGGCAGGGGAATCCTACGAGCAGTACTTC
CASSQQTSAGESYEQYF
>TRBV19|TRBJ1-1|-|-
TGTGCCAGTAACAATAGGGGAAATGAAGCTTTCTTT
CASNNRGNEAFF